The sequence of this T cell receptor beta chain was determined in a study of lymphopenia after photon versus proton radiotherapy. Findings and caveats of the study: After lymphocyte nadir, photon-treated repertoires showed oligoclonal expansion, especially CD8+ Temra. A bigger post-nadir fall in TCR diversity correlated inversely with survival time in deceased patients. Only patients who died were analyzed for survival; proton advantage is unproven.

As regards this clone: Its target is not known.

This table comes from immunoSEQ multiplex PCR, and its TCRdb copy is limited to in-frame clones, with some not included. The sample carries 15,000 to 20,000 clones, roughly 82% recorded once. This sample comprised peripheral blood, obtained from a patient treated with proton-based radiotherapy. The receptor comes from a man aged 65 to 79 with pancreatic cancer.

The CDR3: CASSPPSGRNQPQHF. The CDR3 coding sequence is TGTGCCAGCAGTCCTCCGAGTGGGCGAAATCAGCCCCAGCATTTT. The gene calls are TRBV2 and TRBJ1-5; D call uncertain. The CDR3 contains 15 residues. Germline CDR1 is SNHLY and CDR2 is FYNNEI. Between the trimmed V and J ends, which lost 5 bases and 4 bases, there was a span of 15 bases.